This T cell receptor beta chain was identified in a study of blood T cell repertoires in COVID-19. This table comes from immunoSEQ multiplex PCR, and its TCRdb copy is limited to in-frame clones, with some not included. The sample has some 40,000 clones; approximately 83% are singletons. The germline V gene encodes CDR1 LNHDA and CDR2 SQIVND (reference sequence). The CDR3 length is 16 residues. Germline trimming cut 3 bases from V and 4 bases from J; bases unmatched to any gene: 9. The chain is built from TRBV19 and TRBJ2-1; 7 positions match TRBD2. Sequencing was done on a sample of peripheral blood. The receptor was isolated from a man between 35 and 55 years old with active COVID-19. The CDR3 loop reads CASSMGRERRYNEQFF. The CDR3 nucleotides read TGTGCCAGTAGTATGGGGAGGGAGAGAAGGTACAATGAGCAGTTCTTC.